The rows below give T cell receptor beta chains drawn from one sample of a study of blood T cell repertoires in COVID-19. TCRdb keeps only in-frame clones here, not all; method: immunoSEQ multiplex PCR. The table records approximately 230,000 clones, 82% of them present only once. The sample consisted of peripheral blood. The origin of the receptors is a woman older than 75 with active or convalescent COVID-19. CDR3s leave out the opening cysteine and the closing phenylalanine or tryptophan.

v_gene: TRBV6-5
len: 9
j_gene: TRBJ1-1
CDR3aa: ASSSIREAF

v_gene: TRBV28
len: 14
j_gene: TRBJ2-2
CDR3aa: ASRFGTGILGGELF

v_gene: TRBV5-1
len: 14
j_gene: TRBJ2-2
CDR3aa: ASSPSGLPSSGELF

v_gene: TRBV5-5
len: 13
j_gene: TRBJ1-5
CDR3aa: ASSPDTFSNQPQH

v_gene: TRBV27
len: 14
j_gene: TRBJ2-3
CDR3aa: ASRGTSGSSPDTQY

v_gene: TRBV4-1
len: 9
j_gene: TRBJ1-1
CDR3aa: ASSLGGEAF

v_gene: TRBV11-2
len: 11
j_gene: TRBJ2-2
CDR3aa: ASSYGTVGELF

v_gene: TRBV7-9
len: 12
j_gene: TRBJ1-5
CDR3aa: ASSAGSGNQPQH

v_gene: TRBV28
len: 13
j_gene: TRBJ1-3
CDR3aa: ASIESGHSGNTIY

v_gene: TRBV5-1
len: 12
j_gene: TRBJ1-2
CDR3aa: ASSNQTGHYGYT

v_gene: TRBV28
len: 11
j_gene: TRBJ1-2
CDR3aa: ASSRGPTYGYT

v_gene: TRBV15
len: 14
j_gene: TRBJ2-6
CDR3aa: ATSIQGAHGANVLT

v_gene: TRBV6-5
len: 10
j_gene: TRBJ1-6
CDR3aa: ASSYSEGSLH

v_gene: TRBV7-9
len: 12
j_gene: TRBJ2-7
CDR3aa: ASSLGQGTGEQY

v_gene: TRBV2
len: 12
j_gene: TRBJ1-2
CDR3aa: ASSLTGNRGGYT

v_gene: TRBV10-3
len: 15
j_gene: TRBJ2-3
CDR3aa: AISVGTSGSFTDTQY

v_gene: TRBV10-1
len: 10
j_gene: TRBJ1-2
CDR3aa: ASPGKNYGYT

v_gene: TRBV3-1/TRBV3-2
len: 11
j_gene: TRBJ1-1
CDR3aa: ATRTGGFTEAF

v_gene: TRBV5-4
len: 13
j_gene: TRBJ2-7
CDR3aa: ASSLRGMGSYEQY

v_gene: TRBV6-6
len: 12
j_gene: TRBJ2-7
CDR3aa: ASSPPRSAYEQY

v_gene: TRBV20-1
len: 13
j_gene: TRBJ2-7
CDR3aa: SASYQRGAMDEQY

v_gene: TRBV3-1/TRBV3-2
len: 14
j_gene: TRBJ2-7
CDR3aa: ASSPGLAGGPYEQY

v_gene: TRBV5-1
len: 14
j_gene: TRBJ1-1
CDR3aa: ASSLTGGQANTEAF

v_gene: TRBV19
len: 11
j_gene: TRBJ2-7
CDR3aa: ASSTTDGEREY

v_gene: TRBV18
len: 12
j_gene: TRBJ1-6
CDR3aa: ASSPKISGGPLH

v_gene: TRBV11-2
len: 17
j_gene: TRBJ2-3
CDR3aa: ASSFPLRTSGRDTDTQY

v_gene: TRBV29-1
len: 11
j_gene: TRBJ1-1
CDR3aa: SADRDQNTEAF

v_gene: TRBV30
len: 11
j_gene: TRBJ1-2
CDR3aa: AWNWGWDYGYT

v_gene: TRBV19
len: 11
j_gene: TRBJ1-2
CDR3aa: ASRTGTNYGYT

v_gene: TRBV11-2
len: 13
j_gene: TRBJ2-1
CDR3aa: ASSPAGLADNEQF

v_gene: TRBV2
len: 14
j_gene: TRBJ2-2
CDR3aa: ASSDSGGRAIGELF

v_gene: TRBV3-1/TRBV3-2
len: 13
j_gene: TRBJ2-7
CDR3aa: ASSQVTSGAYEQY

v_gene: TRBV2
len: 14
j_gene: TRBJ2-5
CDR3aa: ASSGASGRIGETQY

v_gene: TRBV5-4
len: 15
j_gene: TRBJ1-1
CDR3aa: ASSFTGGTLKDTEAF

v_gene: TRBV19
len: 14
j_gene: TRBJ1-1
CDR3aa: ASTSNLGQGNTEAF